The 14 T cell receptor beta chains below come from one sample, sequenced in a study of blood T cell repertoires in COVID-19. TCRdb's table, derived via immunoSEQ multiplex PCR, lists solely in-frame clones and lacks some. Counted here are over 200,000 clones, 88% occurring once; the ten biggest clones make up roughly 2.6%. Sequenced: peripheral blood. These receptors came from an older woman with acute or convalescent COVID-19.

J is TRBJ1-1 and V is TRBV6-4; a weak D match, TRBD1 (6 bases). V lost 4 bases to trimming and J lost 1 base, with 7 bases between them. Germline V gives CDR1 MRHNA, CDR2 SNTAGT. The CDR3 runs 13 residues. CDR3 loop: CASSVDRNTEAFF. The CDR3 DNA sequence: TGTGCCAGCAGTGTGGACAGGAACACTGAAGCTTTCTTT.

The sample holds one count of this clone. The rearrangement uses TRBV30 and TRBJ2-7, with TRBD2 matching 7 bases. V lost 2 bases, J lost 0 bases, and 7 bases stayed unmatched. Germline V lookup: CDR1 GTSNPN, CDR2 SVGIG (reference sequence). This CDR3 has 15 amino acids. The CDR3 sequence is CAWSLTSRISYEQYF. In nucleotides, the CDR3 is TGTGCCTGGAGTCTGACTAGCCGCATCTCCTACGAGCAGTACTTC.

This clone came up a few times. The chain combines TRBV2 with TRBJ1-2; 8 bases line up with TRBD1. The CDR3 contains 13 residues. V trimming: 4 bases; J trimming: 7 bases; junction bases outside the gene matches: 5. Germline CDR1 and CDR2: SNHLY and FYNNEI. CDR3 region: CASSVGDRGGYTF. The DNA for the CDR3 is TGTGCCAGCAGTGTGGGAGACAGGGGTGGCTACACCTTC.

CDR3 amino acids: CASRMGVEGSNYGYTF. In nucleotides, the CDR3 is TGCGCCAGCAGAATGGGGGTGGAGGGTTCCAACTATGGCTACACCTTC. V usage is TRBV4-1 and J usage is TRBJ1-2; TRBD1 is a possible D gene (5 bases). This CDR3 has 16 residues. Deletions cut 6 bases from V and 2 bases from J, with 19 bases between. Germline V gene sequence: CDR1 MGHRA, CDR2 YSYEKL.

The chain links TRBV19 to TRBJ1-5; D may be TRBD1 (6 bases). The CDR3 runs 15 residues. V was cut by 6 bases and J by 0 bases, with 12 bases left in between. Germline V lookup: CDR1 LNHDA, CDR2 SQIVND (reference sequence). CDR3 nucleotide sequence: TGTGCCAGTAGGCATGGGGACACTAGCAATCAGCCCCAGCATTTT. Translating it yields CASRHGDTSNQPQHF.

This clone was observed a few times. V gene TRBV5-4 combines with J gene TRBJ2-5; 14 bases align to TRBD2. Germline V gives CDR1 SGHNT, CDR2 YYREEE (reference sequence). V lost 9 bases and J lost 4; bases outside the gene matches: 14. CDR3 length: 17 residues. For the CDR3, the DNA is TGTGCCATCCCGGGACAGCTAGGACTAGCGGGAGGAGAGACCCAGTACTTC. Its protein is CAIPGQLGLAGGETQYF.

This clone was seen a handful of times. This chain joins TRBV30 and TRBJ2-2; 8 bases align to TRBD1. J was trimmed by 1 base and V by 3 bases; bases with no gene match: 4. There are 15 residues in the CDR3. Germline V CDR1 and CDR2: GTSNPN, SVGIG (reference sequence). CDR3 in DNA: TGTGCCTGGAGCCTCGGGACAGGGAACACCGGGGAGCTGTTTTTT. This encodes CAWSLGTGNTGELFF.

The chain has TRBV5-1 and TRBJ1-2; D perhaps matches TRBD1 (6 bases). In germline, CDR1 is SGHRS, CDR2 YFSETQ. V shed 0 bases and J shed 2 bases, with 11 bases lying between them. The CDR3 sequence is 15 residues long. The CDR3, as DNA: TGCGCCAGCAGCTTGGCCACAGGGACGAACTATGGCTACACCTTC. Protein: CASSLATGTNYGYTF. Combining the CDR3 with reference TRBV5-1 and TRBJ1-2 gives the whole variable domain KAGVTQTPRYLIKTRGQQVTLSCSPISGHRSVSWYQQTPGQGLQFLFEYFSETQRNKGNFPGRFSGRQFSNSRSEMNVSTLELGDSALYLCASSLATGTNYGYTFGSGTRLTVV.

The V call is TRBV11-2, the J call TRBJ1-1; D is ambiguous. The CDR3 runs to 16 residues. CDR1 is SGHAT, CDR2 FQNNGV, per germline. Trimming stripped 5 bases from V and 0 bases from J, with 16 bases between. In DNA, the CDR3 is TGTGCCAGCAGCCCCGGGATTTCACGAGTGAACACTGAAGCTTTCTTT. Translating it yields CASSPGISRVNTEAFF. The whole variable domain, filled in from reference TRBV11-2 and TRBJ1-1, reads EAGVAQSPRYKIIEKRQSVAFWCNPISGHATLYWYQQILGQGPKLLIQFQNNGVVDDSQLPKDRFSAERLKGVDSTLKIQPAKLEDSAVYLCASSPGISRVNTEAFFGQGTRLTVV.

This clone showed up just once. The chain uses TRBV19 and TRBJ1-5; D is perhaps TRBD1 (6 bases). This CDR3 spans 14 amino acids. V lost 3 bases to trimming and J lost 4 bases, with 10 bases between them. Germline CDR1 is LNHDA and CDR2 is SQIVND (reference sequence). The CDR3 sequence: CASSITGTNQPQHF. CDR3 DNA sequence: TGTGCCAGTAGTATTACAGGGACGAATCAGCCCCAGCATTTT.

This chain uses TRBV11-2 with TRBJ2-1; weak D call: TRBD2 (5 bases). Trimming shortened V by 1 base and J by 2 bases, and 12 bases separated the two germline ends. The CDR3 is 16 residues long. The germline V gene encodes CDR1 SGHAT and CDR2 FQNNGV. Written as DNA, the CDR3 is TGTGCCAGCAGCTTAGGTGAGGGCCTCGCCTACAATGAGCAGTTCTTC. This encodes CASSLGEGLAYNEQFF.

CDR3 sequence: CASSYAAGRSGNTIYF. DNA of the CDR3: TGTGCCAGCAGTTACGCGGCAGGGCGGTCCGGAAACACCATATATTTT. The V and J genes are TRBV6-5 and TRBJ1-3; D perhaps matches TRBD1 (5 bases). V lost 2 bases to trimming and J lost 4 bases, with 15 bases between them. The CDR3 length is 16 residues. CDR1 and CDR2 (germline): MNHEY, SVGAGI.

The chain links TRBV30 to TRBJ1-4; tentatively, D is TRBD1 (5 bases). Trimming removed 2 bases from V and 7 bases from J, with 17 bases in between. The CDR3 length is 15 residues. CDR1 and CDR2 (germline): GTSNPN, SVGIG (reference sequence). The CDR3 DNA follows: TGTGCCTGGAGTAGCAGGGCCAGGGAAACTGAAAAACTGTTTTTT. Amino acid sequence: CAWSSRARETEKLFF. Looking up the rest from reference TRBV30 and TRBJ1-4 gives the full variable domain: SQTIHQWPATLVQPVGSPLSLECTVEGTSNPNLYWYRQAAGRGLQLLFYSVGIGQISSEVPQNLSASRPQDRQFILSSKKLLLSDSGFYLCAWSSRARETEKLFFGSGTQLSVL.

This chain joins TRBV5-4 and TRBJ1-5, with 11 bases lining up with TRBD1. Germline CDR1 is SGHNT and CDR2 is YYREEE (reference sequence). The V gene end was trimmed by 2 bases and the J gene end by 4 bases; junction bases not matched to a gene: 5. The CDR3 spans 16 residues. The CDR3 sequence is CASSLTGQGDNQPQHF. The CDR3 DNA sequence: TGTGCCAGCAGCTTAACGGGACAGGGGGATAATCAGCCCCAGCATTTT.